These T cell receptor beta chains were read from a single sample in a study of long-term antiretroviral therapy in people with HIV. Profiling relied on immunoSEQ multiplex PCR, and the TCRdb table lists in-frame clones only, not all of them. The sample lists tens of thousands of clones, 90% to 95% occurring once. This sample comprised unsorted PBMCs, obtained 6 to 6.5 years after starting antiretroviral therapy. The origin of the receptors is a man aged 25 to 45 with HIV. The CDR3 runs from the conserved cysteine through the conserved F or W. The order of the fields is V gene, J gene, D gene, CDR3 DNA, CDR3 protein. A D gene is named only where the DNA matches it firmly.

TRBV9	TRBJ2-2	TRBD1	TGTGCCAGCAGCCCAGGACAGGGACCAAACACCGGGGAGCTGTTTTTT	CASSPGQGPNTGELFF
TRBV7-6	TRBJ1-4	.	TGTGCCAGCAGCTTATGGTTTAGTGAAAAACTGTTTTTT	CASSLWFSEKLFF
TRBV5-1	TRBJ2-1	.	TGCGCCAGCAGCTTTCATTCGGGGAACAATGAGCAGTTCTTC	CASSFHSGNNEQFF
TRBV10-1	TRBJ2-2	.	TGCGCCAGCAGCGGACCGGGCGGCGGGGAGCTGTTTTTT	CASSGPGGGELFF
TRBV7-8	TRBJ2-1	.	TGTGCCAGCAGCTTAAAGAGGGACTGGGTTTCGAATGAGCAGTTCTTC	CASSLKRDWVSNEQFF
TRBV18	TRBJ1-1	TRBD1	TGTGCCAGCTCATCAATCGGGACAGGGATCCGTAACACTGAAGCTTTCTTT	CASSSIGTGIRNTEAFF
TRBV11-2	TRBJ2-2	TRBD2	TGTGCCAGCAGCTTAGTCCAGCGGGAGATTCTGTTTTTT	CASSLVQREILFF
TRBV2	TRBJ2-5	.	TGTGCCAGCAGTGAGGAGACCCAGTACTTC	CASSEETQYF
TRBV9	TRBJ1-1	.	TGTGCCAGCAGCGTAGGGACAGCTGAAGCTTTCTTT	CASSVGTAEAFF
TRBV27	TRBJ1-2	.	TGTGCCAGCAAACCCAACAGTGGCTATGGCTACACCTTC	CASKPNSGYGYTF
TRBV29-1	TRBJ2-7	.	TGCAGCGCGGTCGGATACCGACAGGACTACGAGCAGTACTTC	CSAVGYRQDYEQYF
TRBV4-1	TRBJ2-1	.	TGCGCCAGCAGCCAGACGACCTCGCGGGAGCAGTTCTTC	CASSQTTSREQFF
TRBV27	TRBJ2-1	.	TGTGCCAGCAGTGTTCGCTGGGGTTACAATGAGCAGTTCTTC	CASSVRWGYNEQFF
TRBV6-1	TRBJ1-1	.	TGTGCCAGCAGTTGGGACGGCAACACTGAAGCTTTCTTT	CASSWDGNTEAFF
TRBV15	TRBJ2-5	TRBD2	TGTGCCACCAGCAGTACCGGGACTAGCTCAGAGACCCAGTACTTC	CATSSTGTSSETQYF